The rows below give T cell receptor beta chains drawn from one sample of a study of blood T cell repertoires in COVID-19. Sequencing used immunoSEQ multiplex PCR; TCRdb keeps in-frame clones, though not all of them. The sample contains 200,000 to 300,000 clones, 70% to 90% of which appear only once. The specimen sequenced was peripheral blood. Receptors originate from a human donor in a cohort sampled during active COVID-19. Both conserved end residues are part of each CDR3. The D gene is left open where the match is weak. Only some rows state a clone size, as once, few, many or a class for expanded clones.

d_call	clone_size	v_call	j_call	cdr3_nt	cdr3_aa
-	-	TRBV28	TRBJ1-2	TGTGCCAGCAGAGACAGCTATGGCTACACCTTC	CASRDSYGYTF
-	-	TRBV27	TRBJ1-4	TGTGCCAGCAGCATGACCGGGACACCAGATGAAAAACTGTTTTTT	CASSMTGTPDEKLFF
TRBD2	-	TRBV4-3	TRBJ2-7	TGCGCCAGCAGCCCTGCCACTTGGACTAGCGGGGTTAGCTCCTACGAGCAGTACTTC	CASSPATWTSGVSSYEQYF
-	once	TRBV28	TRBJ1-4	TGTGCCAGCAGTTTTGCAGGGACATCTAATGAAAAACTGTTTTTT	CASSFAGTSNEKLFF
-	-	TRBV5-1	TRBJ2-7	TGCGCCAGCAGCTCCCTCTTGGACTCCCGATTAAGCTCCTACGAGCAGTACTTC	CASSSLLDSRLSSYEQYF
-	-	TRBV19	TRBJ1-1	TGTGCCAGTAGTATAGTCGGCTGGGAGGGTAGGATACTGGAAGCTTTCTTT	CASSIVGWEGRILEAFF
-	-	TRBV7-9	TRBJ2-3	TGTGCCAGCAGCTTAACCGGGGGTCGGACAGGAGCTAGCACAGATACGCAGTATTTT	CASSLTGGRTGASTDTQYF
TRBD2	-	TRBV7-2	TRBJ2-3	TGTGCCAGCGGCGAATTAGCGGGGGGTCCCACAGATACGCAGTATTTT	CASGELAGGPTDTQYF
TRBD2	once	TRBV3-1/TRBV3-2	TRBJ2-7	TGTGCCAGCAGCCAAGCCCCTAGCGGCTACGAGCAGTACTTC	CASSQAPSGYEQYF
TRBD2	-	TRBV7-2	TRBJ2-3	TGTGCCAGCAGCCGGACTAGCGGGAGTGATGCAGATACGCAGTATTTT	CASSRTSGSDADTQYF
-	-	TRBV19	TRBJ1-4	TGTGCCAGTAGTCTCCCCGCCAGGGCTAATGAAAAACTGTTTTTT	CASSLPARANEKLFF
-	once	TRBV28	TRBJ2-7	TGTGCCAGCACCCCTGGGGGGGCAGGGTCCTTTAACGAGCAGTACTTC	CASTPGGAGSFNEQYF
-	-	TRBV21-1	TRBJ2-3	TGTGCCAGCAGCAAAGTGGCGGGGGCCTCAGATACGCAGTATTTT	CASSKVAGASDTQYF
TRBD2	-	TRBV6-5	TRBJ2-7	TGTGCCAGCAGCCGGAGCGGGATTAACGAGCAGTACTTC	CASSRSGINEQYF
TRBD1	-	TRBV3-1/TRBV3-2	TRBJ2-4	TGTGCCAGCAGCCCCGGCCGGGGCAGGGGGCAGATTCAGTACTTC	CASSPGRGRGQIQYF
-	-	TRBV11-1	TRBJ2-7	TGTGCCAGCAGCTTCCCGGGACGGGAGTTAGAGCAGTACTTC	CASSFPGRELEQYF
TRBD2	once	TRBV12-5	TRBJ2-7	TGTGCTAGTGGCTCTAGCGGGGGGGCCTACGAGCAGTACTTC	CASGSSGGAYEQYF
TRBD1	-	TRBV7-2	TRBJ2-1	TGTGCCAGCAGTCAACCGGGACAGGGAATCTACAATGAGCAGTTCTTC	CASSQPGQGIYNEQFF
TRBD2	-	TRBV19	TRBJ2-3	TGTGCCAGTAGTATAGCGGCCCAGCGGGAGGGCGATACGCAGTATTTT	CASSIAAQREGDTQYF
-	-	TRBV27	TRBJ1-2	TGTGCCAGCAGTGTCGACACCTCTAACTATGGCTACACCTTC	CASSVDTSNYGYTF
-	-	TRBV5-1	TRBJ2-7	TGCGCCAGCAGCCCGGGAGTCTCCTACGAGCAGTACTTC	CASSPGVSYEQYF
TRBD2	-	TRBV4-3	TRBJ2-7	TGCGCCAGCAGCCCCGGGGGACTAGCAGACTACGAGCAGTACTTC	CASSPGGLADYEQYF
-	-	TRBV4-1	TRBJ2-7	TGCGCCAGCAGCCAAGATGAGCGGATGTACGAGCAGTACTTC	CASSQDERMYEQYF
TRBD2	many	TRBV7-9	TRBJ2-7	TGTGCCAGCAGCTTTAGCGGGGGGGCCTACGAGCAGTACTTC	CASSFSGGAYEQYF
-	-	TRBV7-8	TRBJ1-4	TGTGCCAGCAGCAAAAACAGGCCTCCTAATGAAAAACTGTTTTTT	CASSKNRPPNEKLFF
TRBD1	once	TRBV11-3	TRBJ2-1	TGTGCCAGCAGCTTAGGACAGGGCCACTACAATGAGCAGTTCTTC	CASSLGQGHYNEQFF
TRBD1	-	TRBV19	TRBJ2-7	TGTGCCAGTAGTTCGGGACAGGGAATAGGAGCATACGAGCAGTACTTC	CASSSGQGIGAYEQYF
-	once	TRBV3-1/TRBV3-2	TRBJ1-2	TGTGCCAGCAGCCATTCAGGGCACCTGGATGGCTACACCTTC	CASSHSGHLDGYTF
-	-	TRBV28	TRBJ2-6	TGTGCCAGCAGTCCACAGGGAAGTGTCTCTGGGGCCAACGTCCTGACTTTC	CASSPQGSVSGANVLTF
-	-	TRBV4-3	TRBJ1-4	TGCGCCAGCAGCCTAACTGACAGGTTAAATGAAAAACTGTTTTTT	CASSLTDRLNEKLFF
-	-	TRBV5-4	TRBJ1-1	TGTGCCAGCAGCCTTAGTGACCTAAGCGCTGAAGCTTTCTTT	CASSLSDLSAEAFF
-	-	TRBV11-2	TRBJ1-6	TGTGCCAGCAGCTTGTCACAGGCCGAACCAAATTCACCCCTCCACTTT	CASSLSQAEPNSPLHF
-	-	TRBV6-5	TRBJ1-6	TGTGCCAGCAGTTACACAGTAAGGAATTCACCCCTCCACTTT	CASSYTVRNSPLHF
TRBD1	medium-sized	TRBV3-1/TRBV3-2	TRBJ1-5	TGTGCCAGCAGCCTGACAGGGCCGAATCAGCCCCAGCATTTT	CASSLTGPNQPQHF
TRBD1	few	TRBV2	TRBJ1-1	TGTGCCAGCAGAGAATCAGGGACAGCAAACACTGAAGCTTTCTTT	CASRESGTANTEAFF
TRBD1	once	TRBV19	TRBJ2-7	TGTGCCAGCACTCCGGGACAGTCCTACGAGCAGTACTTC	CASTPGQSYEQYF
TRBD2	once	TRBV28	TRBJ2-3	TGTGCCAGCACCTCCGCTGGGGGGGTTTTAGATACGCAGTATTTT	CASTSAGGVLDTQYF
-	-	TRBV3-1/TRBV3-2	TRBJ1-6	TGTGCCAGCAGTTCCCACAGTTCACCCCTCCACTTT	CASSSHSSPLHF
-	-	TRBV18	TRBJ1-6	TGTGCCAGCTCACCACAGAGCAGAGGTCAATCACCCCTCCACTTT	CASSPQSRGQSPLHF
TRBD1	-	TRBV9	TRBJ1-2	TGTGCCAGCAGCGGCCGGGACAGCCCCTATGGTAACTATGGCTACACCTTC	CASSGRDSPYGNYGYTF
-	-	TRBV11-1	TRBJ2-5	TGTGCCAGCAGCCCGGCAGGGGAAGGGCTGCAAGAGACCCAGTACTTC	CASSPAGEGLQETQYF
-	-	TRBV11-3	TRBJ2-6	TGTGCCAGCAGCTTTACTGGGGCCAACGTCCTGACTTTC	CASSFTGANVLTF
TRBD1	once	TRBV6-5	TRBJ1-5	TGTGCCAGCGGAGAGGACAGGGAACTTCAGCCCCAGCATTTT	CASGEDRELQPQHF
TRBD1	once	TRBV6-5	TRBJ1-2	TGTGCCAGCGGAGTCCGGGACAGGGCAAGGGGCTACACCTTC	CASGVRDRARGYTF
TRBD1	once	TRBV2	TRBJ2-7	TGTGCCAGCGAGACAGGGGTCGAGCAGTACTTC	CASETGVEQYF
TRBD2	-	TRBV10-3	TRBJ2-7	TGTGCCATCAGTGAGTCGGTAGCGGGTACCTCCTACGAGCAGTACTTC	CAISESVAGTSYEQYF